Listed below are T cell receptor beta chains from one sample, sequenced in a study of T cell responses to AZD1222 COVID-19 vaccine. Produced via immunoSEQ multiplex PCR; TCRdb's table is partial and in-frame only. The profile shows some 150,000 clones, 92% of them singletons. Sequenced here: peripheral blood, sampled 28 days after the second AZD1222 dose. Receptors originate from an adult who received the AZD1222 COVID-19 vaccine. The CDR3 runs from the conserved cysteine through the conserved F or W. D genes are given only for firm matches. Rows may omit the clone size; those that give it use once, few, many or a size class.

DNA: TGCAGCGTTCCCTCACAGGAGTACCAAGAGACCCAGTACTTC
CDR3: CSVPSQEYQETQYF
V: TRBV29-1
size: -
J: TRBJ2-5
D: -

DNA: TGTGCCAGCAGCCGGGGACAGAGGAACTCTGGGGCCAACGTCCTGACTTTC
CDR3: CASSRGQRNSGANVLTF
V: TRBV5-4
size: -
J: TRBJ2-6
D: TRBD1

DNA: TGTGCCAGCAGCCCCAACCCGAACACTGAAGCTTTCTTT
CDR3: CASSPNPNTEAFF
V: TRBV11-2
size: -
J: TRBJ1-1
D: -

DNA: TGTGCCAGCAGCCGAGGGACAGTAAGAGAAGAGGGCTACACCTTC
CDR3: CASSRGTVREEGYTF
V: TRBV7-3
size: once
J: TRBJ1-2
D: TRBD1

DNA: TGTGCCAGCAGCTTAGCGGAGGCGAGCACTGAAGCTTTCTTT
CDR3: CASSLAEASTEAFF
V: TRBV7-9
size: -
J: TRBJ1-1
D: -

DNA: TGTGCCAGCAGTTTGGGGCTAAATATCTACGAGCAGTACTTC
CDR3: CASSLGLNIYEQYF
V: TRBV27
size: -
J: TRBJ2-7
D: -

DNA: TGTGCCAGCAGCTTAGCAGGGACTAGCGGGAGTGAGACCCAGTACTTC
CDR3: CASSLAGTSGSETQYF
V: TRBV7-9
size: -
J: TRBJ2-5
D: TRBD2

DNA: TGTGCCACCAGCAGAGATCGGACAGCTAGGGAAAAACTGTTTTTT
CDR3: CATSRDRTAREKLFF
V: TRBV15
size: few
J: TRBJ1-4
D: -

DNA: TGTGCCAGCACCCCGGCCGAAACTCACACCGGGGAGCTGTTTTTT
CDR3: CASTPAETHTGELFF
V: TRBV6-5
size: -
J: TRBJ2-2
D: -

DNA: TGTGCCAGCAGCTTAAGATGGCAGCACTCTGGAAACACCATATATTTT
CDR3: CASSLRWQHSGNTIYF
V: TRBV9
size: -
J: TRBJ1-3
D: -

DNA: TGTGCCAGCAGTTTATTCGGATCCAATCAGCCCCAGCATTTT
CDR3: CASSLFGSNQPQHF
V: TRBV27
size: few
J: TRBJ1-5
D: -

DNA: TGTGCCAGCAGCGTAGGCCCTAGCGGGAATAAGCAGTTCTTC
CDR3: CASSVGPSGNKQFF
V: TRBV9
size: -
J: TRBJ2-1
D: TRBD2

DNA: TGTGCCAGCTCACCCCTTCTCCAAGAGACCCAGTACTTC
CDR3: CASSPLLQETQYF
V: TRBV18
size: -
J: TRBJ2-5
D: -

DNA: TGTGCCAGCAGCTCTCCTGGAGGACTAGCGGGAGGGCCTTCCTACGAGCAGTACTTC
CDR3: CASSSPGGLAGGPSYEQYF
V: TRBV6-6
size: -
J: TRBJ2-7
D: TRBD2

DNA: TGTGCCAGCAGCTCCTGGTCCCTTGGAGGCTACACCTTC
CDR3: CASSSWSLGGYTF
V: TRBV11-2
size: -
J: TRBJ1-2
D: -

DNA: TGTGCCAGTAGTATGAAACAGGGGGAAGAGACCCAGTACTTC
CDR3: CASSMKQGEETQYF
V: TRBV19
size: -
J: TRBJ2-5
D: TRBD1

DNA: TGTGCCAGCAGCTCCGCGGGGGGCGCGGAGACCCAGTACTTC
CDR3: CASSSAGGAETQYF
V: TRBV7-2
size: -
J: TRBJ2-5
D: TRBD2

DNA: TGTGCCAGCAGTTTTCAAGGCGGTAGGTTCTTC
CDR3: CASSFQGGRFF
V: TRBV12-3/TRBV12-4
size: -
J: TRBJ2-1
D: -

DNA: TGTGCCAGCAGTCCAATCGGACAGGGGGCTAATGAAAAACTGTTTTTT
CDR3: CASSPIGQGANEKLFF
V: TRBV28
size: -
J: TRBJ1-4
D: TRBD1

DNA: TGTGCCACCAGCCGGGACAGGACCTCCTACGAGCAGTACTTC
CDR3: CATSRDRTSYEQYF
V: TRBV15
size: -
J: TRBJ2-7
D: TRBD1

DNA: TGCAGTGCCGGGTCGGGAAACACCATATATTTT
CDR3: CSAGSGNTIYF
V: TRBV20-1
size: -
J: TRBJ1-3
D: -

DNA: TGCGCCAGCAGACCAGGGGATGGTAACTATGGCTACACCTTC
CDR3: CASRPGDGNYGYTF
V: TRBV5-1
size: -
J: TRBJ1-2
D: -

DNA: TGTGCCATCAGATCAGGGGGAGAGGGTGAAAAACTGTTTTTT
CDR3: CAIRSGGEGEKLFF
V: TRBV10-3
size: once
J: TRBJ1-4
D: TRBD1

DNA: TGCGCCAGCAGGGCAGGACTAGCGGGAGAGACAGTATACGAGCAGTACTTC
CDR3: CASRAGLAGETVYEQYF
V: TRBV4-1
size: -
J: TRBJ2-7
D: TRBD2

DNA: TGTGCCAGCAAAGCGGGTAGGACAGGGGGCTACGAGCAGTACTTC
CDR3: CASKAGRTGGYEQYF
V: TRBV6-5
size: -
J: TRBJ2-7
D: TRBD1

DNA: TGTGCCAGCTCACTGTTGAGTGGACAGGCGTCCAATGAAAAACTGTTTTTT
CDR3: CASSLLSGQASNEKLFF
V: TRBV18
size: -
J: TRBJ1-4
D: TRBD1

DNA: TGTGCCAGCAGTTTATCTTCCGGGACAGTCTCCTACGAGCAGTACTTC
CDR3: CASSLSSGTVSYEQYF
V: TRBV27
size: -
J: TRBJ2-7
D: TRBD1

DNA: TGTGCCAGTAGTATATATAGGGGGCTAGCGGATACGCAGTATTTT
CDR3: CASSIYRGLADTQYF
V: TRBV19
size: -
J: TRBJ2-3
D: -

DNA: TGTGCCAGCAGCCCAACTCCCGGGACTAGCGGGGGAACTTACAATGAGCAGTTCTTC
CDR3: CASSPTPGTSGGTYNEQFF
V: TRBV7-9
size: -
J: TRBJ2-1
D: TRBD2

DNA: TGTGCCAGCTCACGAGGACAGGGGAACACTGAAGCTTTCTTT
CDR3: CASSRGQGNTEAFF
V: TRBV18
size: -
J: TRBJ1-1
D: TRBD1

DNA: TGTGCCAGTAGTATAGACGGGCAGATCGGGACTGAAGCTTTCTTT
CDR3: CASSIDGQIGTEAFF
V: TRBV19
size: -
J: TRBJ1-1
D: -

DNA: TGTGCCAGCAGCTTTAAGACAGGGGGTTCCTACAATGAGCAGTTCTTC
CDR3: CASSFKTGGSYNEQFF
V: TRBV7-9
size: -
J: TRBJ2-1
D: TRBD1

DNA: TGTGCCAGCAGGGTGGGCCTGCGAAACACCATATATTTT
CDR3: CASRVGLRNTIYF
V: TRBV12-3/TRBV12-4
size: -
J: TRBJ1-3
D: -

DNA: TGTGCCAGCAGTGCTCAGGGGACAGGAACTGTAAAACTGTTTTTT
CDR3: CASSAQGTGTVKLFF
V: TRBV28
size: -
J: TRBJ1-4
D: TRBD1

DNA: TGTGCCAGCAGCCAAGAAATCGACAGGGGCTTCACTGAAGCTTTCTTT
CDR3: CASSQEIDRGFTEAFF
V: TRBV14
size: -
J: TRBJ1-1
D: TRBD1

DNA: TGCGCCAGCAGCCGTAGTACAGGGGCCGCAACTGAAGCTTTCTTT
CDR3: CASSRSTGAATEAFF
V: TRBV4-1
size: -
J: TRBJ1-1
D: TRBD1

DNA: TGTGCCAGCAGTTACTCGATATCTAGCGGGAGATACGAGCAGTACTTC
CDR3: CASSYSISSGRYEQYF
V: TRBV6-5
size: -
J: TRBJ2-7
D: TRBD2

DNA: TGTGCCAGCAGCTTGCAGGGACTACAAGAGACCCAGTACTTC
CDR3: CASSLQGLQETQYF
V: TRBV5-6
size: -
J: TRBJ2-5
D: TRBD2

DNA: TGTGCCAGTAGTCCCGGGACAGGGGCCTACGAGCAGTACTTC
CDR3: CASSPGTGAYEQYF
V: TRBV19
size: -
J: TRBJ2-7
D: TRBD1

DNA: TGTGCCAGCAGTCGAGCGGGAGAGGGGTACAATGAGCAGTTCTTC
CDR3: CASSRAGEGYNEQFF
V: TRBV6-2/TRBV6-3
size: medium-sized
J: TRBJ2-1
D: TRBD2

DNA: TGTGCCACCAGCAGAGGAAGCCTTGGGGGGACCCAGTACTTC
CDR3: CATSRGSLGGTQYF
V: TRBV15
size: -
J: TRBJ2-5
D: -

DNA: TGTGCCACCGGACTAGCGGGAGGCGAGACCCAGTACTTC
CDR3: CATGLAGGETQYF
V: TRBV10-3
size: -
J: TRBJ2-5
D: TRBD2

DNA: TGTGCCAGCTCACCATTCGGACAGGCAGACTCACCCCTCCACTTT
CDR3: CASSPFGQADSPLHF
V: TRBV18
size: -
J: TRBJ1-6
D: TRBD1

DNA: TGTGCCAGCGGCACTAACAATGAGCAGTTCTTC
CDR3: CASGTNNEQFF
V: TRBV7-3
size: -
J: TRBJ2-1
D: -

DNA: TGCGCCAGCAGCCAAGAGACGAACGGGGAGCTGTTTTTT
CDR3: CASSQETNGELFF
V: TRBV4-3
size: -
J: TRBJ2-2
D: -

DNA: TGTGCCAGCAGTGAAGAAGGCATCTATAGCAATCAGCCCCAGCATTTT
CDR3: CASSEEGIYSNQPQHF
V: TRBV6-1
size: -
J: TRBJ1-5
D: -

DNA: TGTGCCAGCAGCCGACATGGCAATGAGCAGTTCTTC
CDR3: CASSRHGNEQFF
V: TRBV3-1/TRBV3-2
size: -
J: TRBJ2-1
D: -

DNA: TGTGCCAGCAGCTACGCCGGTACGAGGGGCTCCTACGAGCAGTACTTC
CDR3: CASSYAGTRGSYEQYF
V: TRBV7-2
size: -
J: TRBJ2-7
D: -

DNA: TGCAGCGTTACAGGGGGCGCGGAGACCCAGTACTTC
CDR3: CSVTGGAETQYF
V: TRBV29-1
size: -
J: TRBJ2-5
D: TRBD1

DNA: TGTGCCTGGAGTGTAGGGGGTGGGGGCACAGATACGCAGTATTTT
CDR3: CAWSVGGGGTDTQYF
V: TRBV30
size: -
J: TRBJ2-3
D: -

DNA: TGTGCTAGTGGAATGGGTAACTATGGCTACACCTTC
CDR3: CASGMGNYGYTF
V: TRBV12-5
size: -
J: TRBJ1-2
D: -

DNA: TGTGCCAGCAGTGCCGTACAGGGGTTCTACGAGCAGTACTTC
CDR3: CASSAVQGFYEQYF
V: TRBV25-1
size: -
J: TRBJ2-7
D: TRBD1

DNA: TGTGCCAGCAGCTTAGCCCCTTTGGCCCGCTCTGGAAACACCATATATTTT
CDR3: CASSLAPLARSGNTIYF
V: TRBV7-2
size: -
J: TRBJ1-3
D: -

DNA: TGTGCCAGCTCAGACCGGGACGGAGGCCCTTACGAGCAGTACTTC
CDR3: CASSDRDGGPYEQYF
V: TRBV18
size: once
J: TRBJ2-7
D: -

DNA: TGTGCCACCAGCACAACAGGGCTCTATGGCTACACCTTC
CDR3: CATSTTGLYGYTF
V: TRBV15
size: -
J: TRBJ1-2
D: -